Each of the 31 T cell receptor beta chains below was sequenced from the same sample in a study of cytomegalovirus exposure and HLA in healthy donors. Amplification used 60 Vbeta primers and 13 Jbeta primers. TCRdb's table, derived via immunoSEQ multiplex PCR, lists solely in-frame clones and lacks some. The sample carries fewer than 200,000 clones, 76% recorded once. Sequencing was carried out using PBMCs. These receptor sequences come from a female donor in good health and CMV-seronegative.

In its sample, this clone was seen once. The chain joins TRBV4-1 to TRBJ1-2, with D perhaps TRBD1 (5 bases). The V end was cut by 1 base, the J end by 3 bases, with 15 bases between. The CDR3 runs to 16 residues. Germline V gene lookup returns CDR1 MGHRA and CDR2 YSYEKL. CDR3 sequence (DNA): TGCGCCAGCAGCCAAGTGGGCGCAGGGAGGGACTATGGCTACACCTTC. Protein product: CASSQVGAGRDYGYTF.

The chain is built from TRBV30 and TRBJ2-3; D is perhaps TRBD2 (7 bases). The CDR3 spans 17 residues. Germline assignment: CDR1 GTSNPN and CDR2 SVGIG (reference sequence). With 3 bases removed from V and 0 bases from J, the gap between germline ends came to 19 bases. The CDR3 nucleotides are TGTGCCTGGAGCGCGCGAGGGGGGGGGTGGAGCACAGATACGCAGTATTTT. This sequence encodes CAWSARGGGWSTDTQYF.

The chain is built from TRBV5-1 and TRBJ2-2, with TRBD2 identical over 7 bases. This CDR3 comprises 17 residues. Trimming cost V 2 bases and J 4 bases; bases outside gene matches: 11. The germline V gene has CDR1 SGHRS and CDR2 YFSETQ. This CDR3 is CASSLRGGAGPTGELFF. CDR3 coding DNA: TGCGCCAGCAGCTTAAGGGGTGGAGCGGGGCCCACCGGGGAGCTGTTTTTT.

The chain has TRBV7-2 and TRBJ2-7, with D unclear. The CDR3 spans 12 residues. Germline V gene sequence: CDR1 SGHTA, CDR2 FQGNSA. V shed 0 bases and J shed 7 bases, with 7 bases lying between them. CDR3 coding DNA: TGTGCCAGCAGCTTAGCAGCCTGGGAGCAGTACTTC. Its translation: CASSLAAWEQYF.

This rearrangement joins TRBV7-9 to TRBJ1-1, with D possibly TRBD1 on 6 matching bases. Looked up from germline, CDR1 is SEHNR and CDR2 is FQNEAQ (reference sequence). Between the trimmed V and J ends, which lost 5 bases and 4 bases, there was a span of 11 bases. The CDR3 runs 13 residues. This CDR3 reads CASSVRGSTEAFF. CDR3 nucleotide sequence: TGTGCCAGCAGCGTCAGGGGCTCCACTGAAGCTTTCTTT.

This sequence joins TRBV30 and TRBJ1-6; a possible D gene is TRBD1 (5 bases). Germline values: CDR1 GTSNPN, CDR2 SVGIG (reference sequence). The CDR3 has 14 residues. V lost 5 bases and J lost 3, with 11 bases in between. The DNA for the CDR3 is TGTGCCTGGTGGAGGGGAGGCTATAATTCACCCCTCCACTTT. Its protein product is CAWWRGGYNSPLHF.

V and J are TRBV7-2 and TRBJ2-3; 8 nucleotides match TRBD2. After removal of 3 bases from V and 1 base from J, the junction contained 3 bases not matched to a gene. Germline V gives CDR1 SGHTA, CDR2 FQGNSA. There are 15 residues in the CDR3. The CDR3 sequence is CASSFSGVGTDTQYF. The CDR3, as DNA: TGTGCCAGCAGCTTTAGCGGGGTGGGCACAGATACGCAGTATTTT.

CDR3 nucleotides: TGTGCCAGCAGCCTTCAACAGGGGACGAACACTGAAGCTTTCTTT. Protein: CASSLQQGTNTEAFF. The chain carries TRBV7-9 and TRBJ1-1; 7 bases agree with TRBD1. The junction had 7 bases not matched to a gene; V was cut back by 5 bases and J by 1 base. Germline values: CDR1 SEHNR, CDR2 FQNEAQ (reference sequence). This CDR3 is 15 amino acids long.

This rearrangement joins TRBV10-3 to TRBJ2-5, with TRBD2 as a possible D gene (5 bases). This CDR3 region has 12 residues. Trimming took off 4 bases at V and 5 bases at J, with 8 bases between the two ends. Germline V gene sequence: CDR1 ENHRY, CDR2 SYGVKD. As DNA, the CDR3 is TGTGCCATCAGTGGAACGGGGGAGACCCAGTACTTC. Amino acids: CAISGTGETQYF.

Written as DNA, the CDR3 is TGTGCCAGCAGCTTAGTGTGGGGCCCCCCCGGGGAGCTGTTTTTT. This codes for CASSLVWGPPGELFF. The chain links TRBV7-9 to TRBJ2-2; tentatively, D is TRBD1 (5 bases). With 1 base removed from V and 6 bases from J, the gap between germline ends came to 12 bases. This CDR3 region has 15 residues. Germline V gene lookup returns CDR1 SEHNR and CDR2 FQNEAQ (reference sequence).

V and J are TRBV7-3 and TRBJ2-2; TRBD2 matches 14 bases. The CDR3 covers 17 residues. Looked up from germline, CDR1 is SGHTA and CDR2 is FQGTGA. Germline trimming cut 5 bases from V and 2 bases from J; bases unmatched to any gene: 4. The DNA of the CDR3 is TGTGCCAGCAGCCCGGGGACTAGCGGGAGAAACACCGGGGAGCTGTTTTTT. It specifies CASSPGTSGRNTGELFF.

This chain uses TRBV4-3 with TRBJ2-3; 10 positions match TRBD1. Germline V lookup: CDR1 LGHNA, CDR2 YSLEER. V trimming: 3 bases; J trimming: 3 bases; junction bases outside the gene matches: 6. The CDR3 is 16 amino acids. This CDR3 is CASSQDPGQGTDTQYF. Here the CDR3 DNA reads TGCGCCAGCAGCCAGGATCCGGGACAGGGGACAGATACGCAGTATTTT.

The J gene is TRBJ2-5, the V gene TRBV5-1, with a possible D match to TRBD2 (7 bases). CDR3 length: 16 amino acids. The germline V and J ends were trimmed by 0 bases and 2 bases, with 14 bases remaining between them. Germline CDR1 reads SGHRS; CDR2 reads YFSETQ. In DNA form, the CDR3 reads TGCGCCAGCAGCTTGGTCGGAAGGGGGGGTCAAGAGACCCAGTACTTC. Translating it yields CASSLVGRGGQETQYF.

This clone was seen only once. The CDR3 is CASSLVPWTSEGQETQYF. The CDR3 DNA is TGTGCCAGCAGCTTGGTACCCTGGACTAGCGAAGGGCAAGAGACCCAGTACTTC. V and J are TRBV5-6 and TRBJ2-5, with 9 nucleotides matching TRBD2. Germline CDR1 is SGHDT and CDR2 is YYEEEE. V shed 0 bases and J 2 bases; nucleotides not matched to a gene: 11. The CDR3 runs to 18 residues. The complete variable domain, with remaining parts taken from reference TRBV5-6 and TRBJ2-5, reads DAGVTQSPTHLIKTRGQQVTLRCSPKSGHDTVSWYQQALGQGPQFIFQYYEEEERQRGNFPDRFSGHQFPNYSSELNVNALLLGDSALYLCASSLVPWTSEGQETQYFGPGTRLLVL.

This clone was seen many times. The chain has TRBV5-6 and TRBJ1-4; D is unresolved. V was cut by 5 bases and J by 7 bases, with 18 bases left in between. The length of the CDR3 is 15 residues. In germline, CDR1 is SGHDT, CDR2 YYEEEE. CDR3 DNA sequence: TGTGCCAGCAGTCTAGCGATACAGTATGGTGAAAAACTGTTTTTT. Protein product: CASSLAIQYGEKLFF. Variable domain in full (rest from reference TRBV5-6 and TRBJ1-4): DAGVTQSPTHLIKTRGQQVTLRCSPKSGHDTVSWYQQALGQGPQFIFQYYEEEERQRGNFPDRFSGHQFPNYSSELNVNALLLGDSALYLCASSLAIQYGEKLFFGSGTQLSVL.

This clone was counted a single time. This chain joins TRBV7-2 and TRBJ1-2; D is possibly TRBD1 (5 bases). CDR1 SGHTA and CDR2 FQGNSA come from the germline V gene. V was pared by 3 bases and J by 4 bases, with 12 bases between. The CDR3 is made up of 14 amino acids. The CDR3 sequence is CASSLTAGTYGYTF. The CDR3, as DNA: TGTGCCAGCAGCTTGACCGCGGGGACCTATGGCTACACCTTC.

V and J are TRBV28 and TRBJ2-4, with 8 positions matching TRBD2. With 8 bases clipped from V and 1 base from J, the junction kept 19 bases outside the gene matches. This CDR3 is built from 19 residues. The V gene's germline CDR1 is MDHEN and CDR2 SYDVKM. Here the CDR3 reads CASSTAGGRAIRAKNIQYF. CDR3 DNA: TGTGCCAGCTCTACTGCGGGGGGCCGGGCTATTAGGGCCAAAAACATTCAGTACTTC.

Details on this clone: A junction boundary mismatches the germline segment, possibly from a read error. This sequence joins TRBV28 and TRBJ1-4, with TRBD1 identical over 8 bases. This CDR3 has 11 amino acids. Germline-derived CDR1 and CDR2 are MDHEN and SYDVKM. CDR3 in amino acids: CATGLRDRLMF. In nucleotides, the CDR3 is TGTGCCACCGGACTGAGGGACAGGCTCATGTTT.

V and J are TRBV5-8 and TRBJ1-5; 7 bases match TRBD1. Per the germline V gene, CDR1 is SGHTS and CDR2 is YDEGEE. This CDR3 has 15 residues. Trimming at V came to 4 bases and at J to 9 bases, leaving 13 bases not matched to a gene. The CDR3 DNA follows: TGTGCCAGCAGCGGGGGGACAGTCTCTGCGAGGCCCCAGCATTTT. It codes for CASSGGTVSARPQHF. The variable domain in full, completed from reference TRBV5-8 and TRBJ1-5, reads EAGVTQSPTHLIKTRGQQATLRCSPISGHTSVYWYQQALGLGLQFLLWYDEGEERNRGNFPPRFSGRQFPNYSSELNVNALELEDSALYLCASSGGTVSARPQHFGDGTRLSIL.

This clone was counted only a few times. The chain is built from TRBV5-1 and TRBJ1-3; D might be TRBD1 (6 bases). Germline CDR1 SGHRS, CDR2 YFSETQ. CDR3 length: 14 amino acids. The ends were cut back, 1 base at V and 8 bases at J, with 13 bases in the middle. This CDR3 is CASSLRTAGDTIYF. The CDR3 bases are TGCGCCAGCAGCTTGCGGACAGCCGGGGACACCATATATTTT.

This rearrangement joins TRBV4-3 to TRBJ2-3; D gene unclear. The CDR3 length is 14 residues. Germline lookup yields CDR1 LGHNA and CDR2 YSLEER. Trimming took off 2 bases at V and 6 bases at J, with 12 bases between the two ends. CDR3 protein: CASSQNRARDTQYF. CDR3 coding DNA: TGCGCCAGCAGCCAAAATCGTGCGAGGGATACGCAGTATTTT.

This clone was counted between two and nine times. The rearrangement joins TRBV4-2 to TRBJ2-3, with D possibly being TRBD2 (6 bases). Trimming removed 4 bases from V and 2 bases from J, with 13 bases in between. CDR1 LGHNA and CDR2 YNFKEQ come from the germline V gene. The CDR3 runs 15 residues. Written as DNA, the CDR3 is TGTGCCAGCAGCCTTCGGACTATCTCCACAGATACGCAGTATTTT. As protein: CASSLRTISTDTQYF.

The rearrangement joins TRBV5-1 to TRBJ1-1, with 7 bases identical to TRBD1. Germline values: CDR1 SGHRS, CDR2 YFSETQ. After removal of 6 bases from V and 9 bases from J, the junction contained 11 bases not matched to a gene. The CDR3 covers 13 residues. CDR3 amino acids: CASNAGQLDKAFF. The CDR3 coding sequence is TGCGCCAGCAACGCGGGACAGCTTGATAAAGCTTTCTTT.

The chain recombines TRBV6-5 with TRBJ2-5; D is possibly TRBD1 (6 bases). Trimming pared 7 bases from V and 5 bases from J, leaving 11 bases between. The CDR3 is 12 residues long. Germline V gives CDR1 MNHEY, CDR2 SVGAGI. CDR3 nucleotides: TGTGCCAGCATAGGGGGTGGGGAGACCCAGTACTTC. This translates into CASIGGGETQYF.

The chain joins TRBV27 to TRBJ2-7; TRBD1 is a possible D gene (6 bases). Trimming cost V 3 bases and J 7 bases, with 22 bases left between them. Germline CDR1 reads MNHEY; CDR2 reads SMNVEV (reference sequence). The CDR3 totals 16 residues. The CDR3 loop reads CASSLSGETSQGEQYF. CDR3 nucleotide sequence: TGTGCCAGCAGTTTGTCAGGGGAAACTAGTCAGGGTGAGCAGTACTTC.

V is TRBV5-3 and J is TRBJ2-4; tentative D call: TRBD1 (6 bases). TRBV5-3 is noted as an ORF with a role that remains uncertain. The CDR3 sequence is 21 residues long. V gave up 1 base and J gave up 4 bases, with 30 bases separating them. In DNA, the CDR3 is TGTGCCAGAAGCTTGTGGCCCTTCACCTCGCGACAGGACTTCCTAAAAAACATTCAGTACTTC. It encodes CARSLWPFTSRQDFLKNIQYF.

The J gene is TRBJ1-2, the V gene TRBV18; D remains ambiguous. The CDR3 totals 14 residues. CDR1 and CDR2 (germline): KGHSH, LQKENI. Trimming removed 4 bases at V and 7 bases at J, with 16 bases between. The CDR3 loop is CASSRDPAEVGYTF. The CDR3 DNA follows: TGTGCCAGCTCACGAGATCCAGCCGAGGTTGGCTACACCTTC.

This clone was counted only a few times. The chain combines TRBV27 with TRBJ1-2, with D perhaps TRBD1 (6 bases). The CDR3 covers 15 residues. Germline lookup yields CDR1 MNHEY and CDR2 SMNVEV (reference sequence). Trimming shortened V by 5 bases and J by 0 bases, and 13 bases separated the two germline ends. The CDR3 is CASSVHREANYGYTF. DNA of the CDR3: TGTGCCAGCAGTGTCCACAGGGAAGCTAACTATGGCTACACCTTC.

This chain connects TRBV14 to TRBJ2-7, with TRBD1 matching over 7 bases. This CDR3 spans 14 amino acids. Germline V lookup: CDR1 SGHDN, CDR2 FVKESK. J gave up 1 base and V 5 bases, and 5 bases lay outside the gene matches. CDR3 in amino acids: CASSSRDSSYEQYF. The CDR3 region has the DNA TGTGCCAGCAGCTCCCGGGACAGTTCCTACGAGCAGTACTTC.

The chain is built from TRBV7-4 and TRBJ2-1; TRBD2 is a possible D gene (6 bases). CDR3 size: 15 residues. Germline CDR1 reads SGHVT; CDR2 reads SQSDAQ. The V end was cut by 3 bases, the J end by 0 bases, with 9 bases between. This chain's CDR3 is CASSFREASYNEQFF. In DNA, the CDR3 is TGTGCCAGCAGCTTCAGGGAGGCCTCCTACAATGAGCAGTTCTTC. Supplemented by reference TRBV7-4 and TRBJ2-1, the full variable domain reads GAGVSQSPRYKVAKRGRDVALRCDSISGHVTLYWYRQTLGQGSEVLTYSQSDAQRDKSGRPSGRFSAERPERSVSTLKIQRTEQGDSAVYLCASSFREASYNEQFFGPGTRLTVL.

This clone was seen just once. The rearrangement links TRBV7-2 to TRBJ2-4; 8 positions agree with TRBD2. CDR1 is SGHTA and CDR2 is FQGNSA in the germline V gene. This CDR3 has 14 residues. With 2 bases clipped from V and 3 bases from J, the junction kept 0 bases outside the gene matches. The CDR3 DNA reads TGTGCCAGCAGCTTACGGGAGGGCAAAAACATTCAGTACTTC. Translation: CASSLREGKNIQYF.